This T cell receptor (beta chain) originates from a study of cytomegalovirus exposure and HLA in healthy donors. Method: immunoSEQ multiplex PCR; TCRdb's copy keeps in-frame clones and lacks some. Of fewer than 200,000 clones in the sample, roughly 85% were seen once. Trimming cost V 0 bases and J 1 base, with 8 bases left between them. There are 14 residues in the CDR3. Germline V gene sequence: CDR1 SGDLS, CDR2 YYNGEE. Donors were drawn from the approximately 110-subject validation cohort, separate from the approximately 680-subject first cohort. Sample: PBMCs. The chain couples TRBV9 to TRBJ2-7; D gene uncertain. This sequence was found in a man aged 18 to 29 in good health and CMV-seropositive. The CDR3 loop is CASSVDGSSYEQYF. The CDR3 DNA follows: TGTGCCAGCAGCGTAGATGGCAGTTCCTACGAGCAGTACTTC.